The rows below give T cell receptor beta chains drawn from one sample of a study of T cell changes during pregnancy in multiple sclerosis. Here immunoSEQ multiplex PCR was the method, and the copy in TCRdb shows in-frame clones only, minus some. The sample lists about 46,000 clones, more than 85% occurring once. The sequences come from CD8+ T cells from peripheral blood mononuclear cells, collected in the second trimester of pregnancy. The receptor source for this set is a female donor with multiple sclerosis, enrolled in a pregnancy study. CDR3s include the opening cysteine and the closing phenylalanine or tryptophan. A D gene is named only where the DNA matches it firmly. For some rows the clone size is stated as once, few or many, or as a class when expanded; others skip it.

cdr3_length j_call clone_size d_call v_call cdr3_nt cdr3_aa
13 TRBJ2-1 NA NA TRBV19 TGTGCCAGTAGTATTCGGGGAATCCATGAGCAGTTCTTC CASSIRGIHEQFF
15 TRBJ1-6 NA NA TRBV27 TGTGCCAGCAGTCACCCGAGCTCCTATAATTCACCCCTCCACTTT CASSHPSSYNSPLHF
14 TRBJ2-3 NA NA TRBV7-8 TGTGCCAGCAAAACGGGGTTTGGCACAGATACGCAGTATTTT CASKTGFGTDTQYF
18 TRBJ2-3 NA TRBD2 TRBV11-2 TGTGCCAGCAGCTTAGTTGGGACTAGCGGGGGAGAGACAGATACGCAGTATTTT CASSLVGTSGGETDTQYF
15 TRBJ1-4 once TRBD1 TRBV6-6 TGTGCCAGCAGTGGGTCAGGGGGCAACGATGAAAAACTGTTTTTT CASSGSGGNDEKLFF
14 TRBJ2-7 NA NA TRBV19 TGTGCCAGTAGTATTGCCTACTCAGAGGTCGAGCAGTACTTC CASSIAYSEVEQYF
14 TRBJ1-2 few NA TRBV9 TGTGCCAGCAGCGCAGGGATCGCTAACTATGGCTACACCTTC CASSAGIANYGYTF
16 TRBJ2-3 few TRBD2 TRBV6-4 TGTGCCAGCAGCGAAGCGACTAGCGGGGGAGCAGATACGCAGTATTTT CASSEATSGGADTQYF
14 TRBJ2-1 NA TRBD1 TRBV11-2 TGTGCCAGCAGCTCCCGGGACAGGGACAATGAGCAGTTCTTC CASSSRDRDNEQFF
15 TRBJ2-7 NA TRBD2 TRBV5-6 TGTGCCAGCAGCTTCGCTAGCGGGGGAATCTACGAGCAGTACTTC CASSFASGGIYEQYF
16 TRBJ2-2 once NA TRBV4-3 TGCGCCAGCAGCCAAGCTCAGGGGTTTCGGACCGGGGAGCTGTTTTTT CASSQAQGFRTGELFF
15 TRBJ1-4 NA NA TRBV5-1 TGCGCCAGCAGCTTGGACTGGGCAGCTAATGAAAAACTGTTTTTT CASSLDWAANEKLFF
12 TRBJ2-7 NA NA TRBV9 TGTGCCAGCAGCGTTCAGGGTTCCGAGCAGTACTTC CASSVQGSEQYF
18 TRBJ1-6 NA TRBD1 TRBV9 TGTGCCAGCAGCGGGGAAGCTAGCACGGGACAGCATAATTCACCCCTCCACTTT CASSGEASTGQHNSPLHF
15 TRBJ2-2 NA TRBD2 TRBV7-6 TGTGCCAGCAGCTTACCCTGGGGGGGGACCGGGGAGCTGTTTTTT CASSLPWGGTGELFF
14 TRBJ1-2 NA NA TRBV12-5 TGTGCTAGTGGTTTGGATCCCTCGAACTATGGCTACACCTTC CASGLDPSNYGYTF
12 TRBJ2-1 NA NA TRBV7-2 TGTGCCAGCAGCTGGGTAGCGAATGAGCAGTTCTTC CASSWVANEQFF
15 TRBJ1-1 NA NA TRBV19 TGTGCCAGTAGTGCGGCACAGGGATGGGACACTGAAGCTTTCTTT CASSAAQGWDTEAFF
15 TRBJ2-5 NA TRBD1 TRBV7-2 TGTGCCAGCAGCCCCGGACAGGGGATGGGAGAGACCCAGTACTTC CASSPGQGMGETQYF
14 TRBJ1-1 NA TRBD1 TRBV7-9 TGTGCCAGCAGCCGGACAGGGGGGACGCCTGAAGCTTTCTTT CASSRTGGTPEAFF
14 TRBJ1-2 once TRBD1 TRBV6-5 TGTGCCAGCAGTGTCCGGGACAGTTTGTATGGCTACACCTTC CASSVRDSLYGYTF
15 TRBJ2-2 NA NA TRBV10-2 TGCGCCAGCAGAGTTCAGGGGGGTCACACCGGGGAGCTGTTTTTT CASRVQGGHTGELFF